The T cell receptor (beta chain) under discussion was sequenced for a study of blood T cell repertoires in COVID-19. Study at large: From the United States, Italy and Spain came samples of acute and convalescent COVID-19. Sources were T cells, B-cell-depleted T cells, or PBMCs; the material itself was cDNA or gDNA.

The CDR3 runs 14 residues. The V gene lost 3 bases and the J gene lost 4 bases, with 7 bases spanning the gap. Germline V gene sequence: CDR1 MRHNA, CDR2 SNTAGT. Study processing details: Reference gene primer amplification gave estimated nucleated cell counts. TCRdb keeps only in-frame clones here, not all; method: immunoSEQ multiplex PCR. V and J calls and clone size follow that table, whereas D and trimming were derived from the DNA. The top ten clones hold 4.5% to 5.5% of a sample with about 61,000 clones, just under 85% of them seen once. The clonotype originates from a man in his 70s with acute or convalescent COVID-19. Source material: peripheral blood. The rearrangement joins TRBV6-4 to TRBJ1-6; no definite D call. The CDR3 DNA sequence: TGTGCCAGCAGTGAGGAGCTTTATAATTCACCCCTCCACTTT. Its protein product is CASSEELYNSPLHF.